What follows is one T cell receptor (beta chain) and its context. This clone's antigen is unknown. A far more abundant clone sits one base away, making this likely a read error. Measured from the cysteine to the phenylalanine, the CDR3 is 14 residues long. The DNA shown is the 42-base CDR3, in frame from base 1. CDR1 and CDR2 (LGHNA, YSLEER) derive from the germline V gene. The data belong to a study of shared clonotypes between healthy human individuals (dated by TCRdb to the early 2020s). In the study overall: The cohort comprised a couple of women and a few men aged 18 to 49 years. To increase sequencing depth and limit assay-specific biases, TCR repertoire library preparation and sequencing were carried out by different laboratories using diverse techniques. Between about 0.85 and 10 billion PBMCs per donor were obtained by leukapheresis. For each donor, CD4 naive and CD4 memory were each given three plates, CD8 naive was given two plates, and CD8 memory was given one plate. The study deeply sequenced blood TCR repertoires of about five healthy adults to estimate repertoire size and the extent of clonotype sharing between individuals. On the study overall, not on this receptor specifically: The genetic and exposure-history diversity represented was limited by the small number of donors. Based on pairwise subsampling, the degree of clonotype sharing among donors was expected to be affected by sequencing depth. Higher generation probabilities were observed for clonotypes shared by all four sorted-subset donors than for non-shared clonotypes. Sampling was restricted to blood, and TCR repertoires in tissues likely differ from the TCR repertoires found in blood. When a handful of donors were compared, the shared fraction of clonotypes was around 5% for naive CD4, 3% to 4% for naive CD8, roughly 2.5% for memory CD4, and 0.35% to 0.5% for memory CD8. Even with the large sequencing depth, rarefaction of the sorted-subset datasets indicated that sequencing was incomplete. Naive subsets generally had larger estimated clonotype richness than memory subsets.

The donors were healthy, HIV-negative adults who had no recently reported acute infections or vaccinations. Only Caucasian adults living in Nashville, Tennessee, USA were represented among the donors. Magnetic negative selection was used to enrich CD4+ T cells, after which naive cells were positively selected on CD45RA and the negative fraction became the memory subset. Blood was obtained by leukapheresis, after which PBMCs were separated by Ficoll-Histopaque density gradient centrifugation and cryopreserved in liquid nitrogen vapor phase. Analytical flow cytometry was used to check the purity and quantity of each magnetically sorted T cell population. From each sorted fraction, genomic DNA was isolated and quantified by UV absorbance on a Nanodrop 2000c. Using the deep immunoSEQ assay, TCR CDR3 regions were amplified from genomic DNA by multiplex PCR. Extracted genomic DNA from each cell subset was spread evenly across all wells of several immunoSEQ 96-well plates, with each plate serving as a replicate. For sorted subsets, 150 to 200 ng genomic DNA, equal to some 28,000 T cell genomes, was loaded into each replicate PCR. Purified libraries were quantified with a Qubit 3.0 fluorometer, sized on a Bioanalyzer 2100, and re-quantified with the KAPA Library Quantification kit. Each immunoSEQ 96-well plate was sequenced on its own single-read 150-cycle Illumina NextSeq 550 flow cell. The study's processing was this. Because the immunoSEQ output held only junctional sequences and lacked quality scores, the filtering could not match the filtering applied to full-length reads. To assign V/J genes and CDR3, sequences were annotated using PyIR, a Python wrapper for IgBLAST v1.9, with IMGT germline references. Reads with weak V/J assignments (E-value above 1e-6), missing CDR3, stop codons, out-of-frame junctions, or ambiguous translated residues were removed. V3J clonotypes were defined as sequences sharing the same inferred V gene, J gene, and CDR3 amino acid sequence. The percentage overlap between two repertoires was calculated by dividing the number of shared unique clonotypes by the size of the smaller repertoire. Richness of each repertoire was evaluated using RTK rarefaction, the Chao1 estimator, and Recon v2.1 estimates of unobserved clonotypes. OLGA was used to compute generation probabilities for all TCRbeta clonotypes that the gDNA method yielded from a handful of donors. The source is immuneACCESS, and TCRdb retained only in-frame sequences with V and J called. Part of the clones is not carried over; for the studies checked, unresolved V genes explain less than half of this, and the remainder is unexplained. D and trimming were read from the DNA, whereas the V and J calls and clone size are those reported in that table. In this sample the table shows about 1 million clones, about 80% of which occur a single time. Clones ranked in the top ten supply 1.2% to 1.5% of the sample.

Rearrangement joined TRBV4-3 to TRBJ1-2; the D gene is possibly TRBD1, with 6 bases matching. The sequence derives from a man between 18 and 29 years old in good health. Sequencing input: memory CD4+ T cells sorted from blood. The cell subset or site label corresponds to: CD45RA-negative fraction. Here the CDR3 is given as CASSQEWTEYGCTF. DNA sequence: TGCGCCAGCAGCCAAGAATGGACAGAGTATGGCTGCACCTTC.